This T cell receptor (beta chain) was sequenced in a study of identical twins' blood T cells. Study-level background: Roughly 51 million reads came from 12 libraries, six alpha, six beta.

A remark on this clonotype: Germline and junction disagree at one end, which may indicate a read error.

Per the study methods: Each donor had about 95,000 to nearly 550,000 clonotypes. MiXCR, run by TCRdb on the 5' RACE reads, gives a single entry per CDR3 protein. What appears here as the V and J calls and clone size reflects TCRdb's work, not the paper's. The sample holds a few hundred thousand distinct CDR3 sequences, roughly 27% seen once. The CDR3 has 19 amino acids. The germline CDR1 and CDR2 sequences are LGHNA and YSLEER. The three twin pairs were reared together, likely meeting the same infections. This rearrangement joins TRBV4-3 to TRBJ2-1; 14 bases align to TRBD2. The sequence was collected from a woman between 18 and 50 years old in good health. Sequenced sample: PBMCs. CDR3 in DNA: TGCACCAGCAGCGAAAGGCCATTGACTAGCGGGAGGGAAATTGGTGAGCAGTTCTTC. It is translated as CTSSERPLTSGREIGEQFF.